One sample yielded the 29 T cell receptor beta chains listed below, sequenced in a study of Ad26.COV2.S vaccination and SARS-CoV-2 variants. Treatment described: some 19 received Ad26.COV2.S at low or high dose, single or two shots; 5 received placebo; per-sample allocation not given. The samples were gathered on day 63 after the first injection of vaccine or placebo. Measured with immunoSEQ multiplex PCR; TCRdb has only the in-frame clones, and not every one. The data show fewer than 600,000 clones, around 89% seen once. The specimen was peripheral blood, collected in a trial of Ad26.COV2.S vaccine versus placebo. These TCRs come from a person aged 18-60 years who received the Ad26.COV2.S COVID-19 vaccine or a placebo.

The chain combines TRBV14 with TRBJ2-1; 7 bases are a match to TRBD1. The germline V gene encodes CDR1 SGHDN and CDR2 FVKESK. This CDR3 contains 14 residues. V lost 5 bases and J lost 4; bases outside the gene matches: 5. DNA for the CDR3: TGTGCCAGCAGCTCCTGGGACAGTTACAATGAGCAGTTCTTC. As protein: CASSSWDSYNEQFF. Looking up the rest from reference TRBV14 and TRBJ2-1 gives the full variable domain: EAGVTQFPSHSVIEKGQTVTLRCDPISGHDNLYWYRRVMGKEIKFLLHFVKESKQDESGMPNNRFLAERTGGTYSTLKVQPAELEDSGVYFCASSSWDSYNEQFFGPGTRLTVL.

The chain is built from TRBV19 and TRBJ2-3; TRBD2 agrees at 10 bases. The CDR3 sequence is 15 residues long. The J segment lost 4 bases and the V segment lost 3 bases, leaving 4 bases of the junction unmatched. Germline V gene data show CDR1 as LNHDA and CDR2 as SQIVND (reference sequence). The CDR3 DNA reads TGTGCCAGTAGTATTCCTAGCGGGAGATCAGATACGCAGTATTTT. As protein: CASSIPSGRSDTQYF. Together with reference TRBV19 and TRBJ2-3, the CDR3 gives the full variable domain: DGGITQSPKYLFRKEGQNVTLSCEQNLNHDAMYWYRQDPGQGLRLIYYSQIVNDFQKGDIAEGYSVSREKKESFPLTVTSAQKNPTAFYLCASSIPSGRSDTQYFGPGTRLTVL.

The chain uses TRBV19 and TRBJ1-3; D gene ambiguous. The V end lost 5 bases, the J end lost 9 bases, and 11 bases lay between the germline ends. This CDR3 has 12 amino acids. Germline CDR1 reads LNHDA; CDR2 reads SQIVND (reference sequence). The chain's CDR3 is CASSSHVGTIYF. The CDR3 nucleotides are TGTGCCAGTAGTTCCCACGTGGGCACCATATATTTT.

V and J are TRBV28 and TRBJ2-3; TRBD1 matches 9 bases. The CDR3 is 15 residues long. Germline CDR1 reads MDHEN; CDR2 reads SYDVKM. V lost 3 bases to trimming and J lost 3 bases; unmatched junction nucleotides: 4. The CDR3 nucleotides are TGTGCCAGCAGTTTCCGGGACAGGGCAACAGATACGCAGTATTTT. It yields the protein CASSFRDRATDTQYF.

The rearrangement links TRBV19 to TRBJ1-4; D call uncertain. In germline, CDR1 is LNHDA, CDR2 SQIVND (reference sequence). The CDR3 is made up of 16 amino acids. V lost 6 bases and J lost 7, with 21 bases in between. In DNA form, the CDR3 reads TGTGCCAGTAGGCCGACCCGGACGGACCTAGGTGAAAAACTGTTTTTT. As protein: CASRPTRTDLGEKLFF.

The chain has TRBV6-5 and TRBJ1-6; D is perhaps TRBD1 (6 bases). V shed 4 bases and J shed 9 bases, with 13 bases lying between them. Germline V gene sequence: CDR1 MNHEY, CDR2 SVGAGI. The CDR3 sequence is 14 residues long. Here the CDR3 reads CASSLQGTGSPLHF. The CDR3 DNA sequence: TGTGCCAGCAGTTTGCAGGGGACGGGTTCACCCCTCCACTTT.

This chain uses TRBV5-5 with TRBJ1-2; D might be TRBD1 (5 bases). The CDR3 has 14 residues. CDR1 is SGHKS, CDR2 YYEKEE, per germline (reference sequence). Trimming pared 0 bases from V and 4 bases from J, leaving 10 bases between. CDR3 sequence (DNA): TGTGCCAGCAGCTTGGAGGGGTCGGGCTATGGCTACACCTTC. It encodes CASSLEGSGYGYTF.

The J gene is TRBJ2-1, the V gene TRBV7-9; unclear D gene. Germline V gene sequence: CDR1 SEHNR, CDR2 FQNEAQ (reference sequence). V lost 0 bases and J 10 bases, leaving 10 bases between the germline ends. The length of the CDR3 is 13 residues. CDR3: CASSLAQATEQFF. CDR3 coding DNA: TGTGCCAGCAGCTTAGCGCAAGCGACAGAGCAGTTCTTC.

Regarding this clone: The same CDR3 arises from other DNA sequences in this sample as well. The V and J genes are TRBV5-4 and TRBJ1-1; no clear D. From germline, CDR1 is SGHNT and CDR2 YYREEE (reference sequence). V lost 3 bases to trimming and J lost 2 bases, with 8 bases between them. The CDR3 covers 13 residues. CDR3 nucleotide sequence: TGTGCCAGCAGCTCGCGCAGAAACACTGAAGCTTTCTTT. It specifies CASSSRRNTEAFF.

The rearrangement joins TRBV18 to TRBJ1-2, with a weak D call TRBD1 (6 bases). Germline loops: CDR1 KGHSH, CDR2 LQKENI. V was clipped by 3 bases and J by 6 bases, with 11 bases between them. This CDR3 contains 13 residues. CDR3 DNA sequence: TGTGCCAGCTCACCGGAAACAGGGCATGGCTACACCTTC. This translates into CASSPETGHGYTF. The full variable domain, with the rest looked up from reference TRBV18 and TRBJ1-2, is NAGVMQNPRHLVRRRGQEARLRCSPMKGHSHVYWYRQLPEEGLKFMVYLQKENIIDESGMPKERFSAEFPKEGPSILRIQQVVRGDSAAYFCASSPETGHGYTFGSGTRLTVV.

In the case of this clone: The same CDR3 arises from other DNA sequences in this sample as well. The chain couples TRBV9 to TRBJ2-5; D is unclear. The CDR3 has 14 amino acids. Germline V gene lookup returns CDR1 SGDLS and CDR2 YYNGEE. The ends were cut back, 0 bases at V and 2 bases at J, with 8 bases in the middle. The CDR3 is CASSVGLRQETQYF. CDR3 nucleotide sequence: TGTGCCAGCAGCGTAGGCTTGCGACAAGAGACCCAGTACTTC.

The chain combines TRBV4-1 with TRBJ2-7; 8 bases are a match to TRBD2. This CDR3 has 16 amino acids. The junction had 10 bases not matched to a gene; V was cut back by 4 bases and J by 2 bases. CDR1 and CDR2 from the germline V gene are MGHRA and YSYEKL. CDR3 in DNA: TGCGCCAGCAGCCCATCGGTACTAGCGGAAACCTACGAGCAGTACTTC. This encodes CASSPSVLAETYEQYF.

The chain recombines TRBV7-2 with TRBJ2-5, with D perhaps matching TRBD2 (5 bases). Trimming took 3 bases from V and 3 from J, leaving 8 bases between them. The CDR3 contains 13 residues. CDR1 and CDR2 from the germline V gene are SGHTA and FQGNSA. This CDR3 reads CASSFTGKETQYF. As DNA, the CDR3 is TGTGCCAGCAGCTTTACCGGGAAAGAGACCCAGTACTTC.

In DNA, the CDR3 is TGCAGTGCTAGTGGGCTAGCGGCCTACAATGAGCAGTTCTTC. Protein product: CSASGLAAYNEQFF. The chain links TRBV20-1 to TRBJ2-1; 7 bases align to TRBD2. With 3 bases clipped from V and 2 bases from J, the junction kept 4 bases outside the gene matches. The CDR3 sequence is 14 residues long. Germline V gene sequence: CDR1 DFQATT, CDR2 SNEGSKA (reference sequence).

The chain couples TRBV11-2 to TRBJ2-4; 8 nucleotides agree with TRBD1. Trimming cost V 6 bases and J 12 bases; bases outside gene matches: 7. Germline CDR1 SGHAT, CDR2 FQNNGV. This CDR3 is built from 12 residues. CDR3 protein: CASSRSDRGQYF. CDR3 nucleotides: TGTGCCAGCAGTCGATCCGACAGGGGTCAGTACTTC.

The chain couples TRBV5-4 to TRBJ2-2; possibly TRBD1 for D (6 bases). Germline values: CDR1 SGHNT, CDR2 YYREEE (reference sequence). Trimming took 4 bases from V and 6 from J, leaving 13 bases between them. This CDR3 is built from 14 residues. CDR3 coding DNA: TGTGCCAGCAGCACCACAGGGATCCCCGGGGAGCTGTTTTTT. This sequence encodes CASSTTGIPGELFF.

The count of this clone is one. This rearrangement joins TRBV28 to TRBJ1-2; a weak D match, TRBD1 (6 bases). The germline CDR1 and CDR2 sequences are MDHEN and SYDVKM. This CDR3 contains 16 residues. Between the trimmed V and J ends, which lost 2 bases and 5 bases, there was a span of 18 bases. In nucleotides, the CDR3 is TGTGCCAGCAGTTTAGATCGGGGGCATCGGGTATATGGCTACACCTTC. This translates into CASSLDRGHRVYGYTF.

The V gene is TRBV9, the J gene TRBJ1-2; no reliable D call. The V gene's germline CDR1 is SGDLS and CDR2 YYNGEE. Trimming left V 3 bases short and J 8 bases short, with 17 bases between. CDR3 length equals 14 residues. CDR3 nucleotide sequence: TGTGCCAGCAGCGGAGCACTGGAATGGACCGGCTACACCTTC. Residues: CASSGALEWTGYTF.

The chain uses TRBV7-9 and TRBJ1-2, with D maybe TRBD1 (6 bases). The V and J ends lost 4 bases and 8 bases respectively, with 11 bases between them. Looked up from germline, CDR1 is SEHNR and CDR2 is FQNEAQ (reference sequence). The CDR3 has 12 residues. CDR3 loop: CASSYEGVGYTF. The CDR3, as DNA: TGTGCCAGCAGCTATGAGGGGGTCGGCTACACCTTC.

V gene TRBV3-1 (or the pseudogene TRBV3-2) combines with J gene TRBJ2-2; 8 bases are shared with TRBD2. Germline V gene sequence: CDR1 LGHDT, CDR2 YNNKEL (reference sequence). The junction had 9 bases not matched to a gene; V was cut back by 1 base and J by 5 bases. This CDR3 contains 17 residues. CDR3 in amino acids: CASSQAKRERWTGELFF. The DNA for the CDR3 is TGTGCCAGCAGCCAAGCCAAGCGGGAGAGGTGGACCGGGGAGCTGTTTTTT.

This clone was detected only once. The sample carries other DNA sequences with the same CDR3. The J gene is TRBJ1-5, the V gene TRBV19; possibly TRBD1 for D (5 bases). The CDR3 has 13 residues. The germline V gene has CDR1 LNHDA and CDR2 SQIVND (reference sequence). V lost 3 bases to trimming and J lost 5 bases, with 8 bases between them. The CDR3 sequence: CASSIQGDQPQHF. The CDR3 coding sequence is TGTGCCAGTAGTATCCAGGGCGATCAGCCCCAGCATTTT.

DNA of the CDR3: TGTGCCAGTAGCCCTGGGCTAGCGGGAGGTTCCTACGAGCAGTACTTC. It translates to CASSPGLAGGSYEQYF. The gene calls are TRBV19 and TRBJ2-7, with 11 nucleotides matching TRBD2. After removal of 6 bases from V and 1 base from J, the junction contained 8 bases not matched to a gene. Germline V gene sequence: CDR1 LNHDA, CDR2 SQIVND (reference sequence). The CDR3 spans 16 residues. Looking up the rest from reference TRBV19 and TRBJ2-7 gives the full variable domain: DGGITQSPKYLFRKEGQNVTLSCEQNLNHDAMYWYRQDPGQGLRLIYYSQIVNDFQKGDIAEGYSVSREKKESFPLTVTSAQKNPTAFYLCASSPGLAGGSYEQYFGPGTRLTVT.

The CDR3 loop is CASSLFKTSVGVTEAFF. CDR3 bases: TGTGCCAGCTCACTCTTTAAGACCAGCGTCGGTGTTACTGAAGCTTTCTTT. The chain carries TRBV18 and TRBJ1-1, with unresolved D. Trimming shortened V by 4 bases and J by 5 bases, and 23 bases separated the two germline ends. Germline V gives CDR1 KGHSH, CDR2 LQKENI. There are 17 residues in the CDR3.

The chain has TRBV7-8 and TRBJ2-7; no clear D gene. The CDR3 covers 16 residues. V lost 5 bases and J lost 2, with 19 bases in between. Germline lookup yields CDR1 SGHVS and CDR2 FQNEAQ. CDR3 nucleotide sequence: TGTGCCAGCAGCACAACCAGAACCCCCTTTCCCTACGAGCAGTACTTC. Its protein product is CASSTTRTPFPYEQYF.

The chain uses TRBV10-3 and TRBJ1-1; 7 bases line up with TRBD1. V was pared by 6 bases and J by 0 bases, with 13 bases of the junction left unmatched. Looked up from germline, CDR1 is ENHRY and CDR2 is SYGVKD. The CDR3 is 17 amino acids. The CDR3 loop is CAIRRTGQTKMNTEAFF. CDR3 in DNA: TGTGCCATCAGACGGACAGGACAAACGAAGATGAACACTGAAGCTTTCTTT.

The J gene is TRBJ1-2, the V gene TRBV7-8; D is undetermined. The CDR3 has 15 residues. Trimming cost V 2 bases and J 8 bases, with 18 bases left between them. The germline V gene has CDR1 SGHVS and CDR2 FQNEAQ. CDR3 coding DNA: TGTGCCAGCAGCTTACGGCCTGATCTGCAGTGGGGCTACACCTTC. This codes for CASSLRPDLQWGYTF.

The J gene is TRBJ2-3, the V gene TRBV11-3, with 7 bases lining up with TRBD2. This CDR3 is 13 amino acids long. V lost 5 bases to trimming and J lost 4 bases; unmatched junction nucleotides: 3. Germline V gene lookup returns CDR1 SGHNT and CDR2 YENEEA. In DNA, the CDR3 is TGTGCCAGCAGCCCCGGGGGGTCAGATACGCAGTATTTT. This sequence encodes CASSPGGSDTQYF.

The chain employs TRBV6-2 or TRBV6-3 and TRBJ2-7; no clear D gene. Germline CDR1 reads MNHEY; CDR2 reads SVGEGT. CDR3 length equals 13 residues. The ends were cut back, 2 bases at V and 9 bases at J, with 14 bases in the middle. The CDR3 loop reads CASSYAGVVGQYF. The CDR3 DNA reads as TGTGCCAGCAGTTACGCTGGAGTGGTCGGGCAGTACTTC.

The chain recombines TRBV9 with TRBJ1-4, with D unresolved. Germline CDR1 is SGDLS and CDR2 is YYNGEE. Between the trimmed V and J ends, which lost 3 bases and 4 bases, there was a span of 13 bases. The CDR3 runs to 15 residues. CDR3 protein: CASSGRKGGNEKLFF. The CDR3 nucleotides read TGTGCCAGCAGCGGGCGGAAAGGTGGTAATGAAAAACTGTTTTTT. Together with reference TRBV9 and TRBJ1-4, the CDR3 gives the full variable domain: DSGVTQTPKHLITATGQRVTLRCSPRSGDLSVYWYQQSLDQGLQFLIQYYNGEERAKGNILERFSAQQFPDLHSELNLSSLELGDSALYFCASSGRKGGNEKLFFGSGTQLSVL.